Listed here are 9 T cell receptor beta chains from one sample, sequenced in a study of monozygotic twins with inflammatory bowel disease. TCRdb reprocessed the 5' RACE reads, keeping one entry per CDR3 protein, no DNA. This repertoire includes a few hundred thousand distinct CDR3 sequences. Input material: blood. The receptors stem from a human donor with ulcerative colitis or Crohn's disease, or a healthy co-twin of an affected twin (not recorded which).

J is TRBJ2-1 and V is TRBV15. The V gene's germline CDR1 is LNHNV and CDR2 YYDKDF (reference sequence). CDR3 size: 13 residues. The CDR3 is CATSPDSWGEQFF.

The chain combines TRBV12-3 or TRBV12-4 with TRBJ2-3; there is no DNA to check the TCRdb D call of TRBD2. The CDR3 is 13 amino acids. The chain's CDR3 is CASSFRGLDTQYF.

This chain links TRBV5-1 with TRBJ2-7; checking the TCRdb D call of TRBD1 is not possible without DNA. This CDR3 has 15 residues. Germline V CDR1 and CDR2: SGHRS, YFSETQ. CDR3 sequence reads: CASSLGQGVLYEQYF.

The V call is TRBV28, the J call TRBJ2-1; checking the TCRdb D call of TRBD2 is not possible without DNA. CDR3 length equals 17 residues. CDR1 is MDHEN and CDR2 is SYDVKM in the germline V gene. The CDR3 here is CASSSTSGGAGYNEQFF. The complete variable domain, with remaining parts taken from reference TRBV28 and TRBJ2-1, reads DVKVTQSSRYLVKRTGEKVFLECVQDMDHENMFWYRQDPGLGLRLIYFSYDVKMKEKGDIPEGYSVSREKKERFSLILESASTNQTSMYLCASSSTSGGAGYNEQFFGPGTRLTVL.

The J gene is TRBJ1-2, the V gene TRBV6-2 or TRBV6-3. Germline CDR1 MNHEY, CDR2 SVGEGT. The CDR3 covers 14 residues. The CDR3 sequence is CATARGGVTYGYTF.

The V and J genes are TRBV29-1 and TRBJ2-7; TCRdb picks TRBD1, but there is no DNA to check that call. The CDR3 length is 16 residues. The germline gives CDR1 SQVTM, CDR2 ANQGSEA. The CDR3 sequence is CSVEGMGAGASYEQYF.

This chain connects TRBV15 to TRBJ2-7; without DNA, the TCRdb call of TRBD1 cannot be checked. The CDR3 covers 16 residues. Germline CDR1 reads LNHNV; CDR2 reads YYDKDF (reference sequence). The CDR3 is CATSRDVDSRSYEQYF. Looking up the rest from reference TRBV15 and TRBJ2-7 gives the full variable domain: DAMVIQNPRYQVTQFGKPVTLSCSQTLNHNVMYWYQQKSSQAPKLLFHYYDKDFNNEADTPDNFQSRRPNTSFCFLDIRSPGLGDTAMYLCATSRDVDSRSYEQYFGPGTRLTVT.

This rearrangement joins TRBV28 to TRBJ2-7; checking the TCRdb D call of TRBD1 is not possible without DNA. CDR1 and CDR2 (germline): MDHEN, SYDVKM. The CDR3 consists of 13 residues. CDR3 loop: CASLWGTAGEQYF.

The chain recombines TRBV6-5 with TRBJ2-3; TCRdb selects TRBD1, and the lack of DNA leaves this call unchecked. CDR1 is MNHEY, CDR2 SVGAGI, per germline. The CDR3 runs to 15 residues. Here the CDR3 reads CASSWTGVGTDTQYF.